This T cell receptor beta chain is drawn from a study of blood T cell repertoires in COVID-19. Assay: immunoSEQ multiplex PCR; the TCRdb copy retains only in-frame clones and omits some. The top ten clones hold 9.5% to 15% of a sample with around 130,000 clones, 84% of them seen once. The source of this sequence is a human donor in a cohort sampled during active COVID-19. What was sequenced was peripheral blood.

The CDR3 DNA is TGTGCCAGCAGTGAATATAGTACGAGGGAGAGCACTGAAGCTTTCTTT. Its protein product is CASSEYSTRESTEAFF. The chain recombines TRBV25-1 with TRBJ1-1; D is uncertain. V was clipped by 0 bases and J by 4 bases, with 15 bases between them. The germline V gene has CDR1 MGHDK and CDR2 SYGVNS. The CDR3 contains 16 residues.